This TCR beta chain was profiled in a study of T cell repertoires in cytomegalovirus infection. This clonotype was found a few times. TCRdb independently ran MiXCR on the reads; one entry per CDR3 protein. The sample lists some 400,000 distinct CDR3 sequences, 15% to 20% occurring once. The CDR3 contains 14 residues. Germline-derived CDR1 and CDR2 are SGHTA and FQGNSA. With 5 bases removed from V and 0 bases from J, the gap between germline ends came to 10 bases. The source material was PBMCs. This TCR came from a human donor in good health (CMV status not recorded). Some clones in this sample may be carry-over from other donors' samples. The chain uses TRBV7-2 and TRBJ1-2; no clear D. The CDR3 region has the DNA TGTGCCAGCAGCCCACCGGGATCTAACTATGGCTACACCTTC. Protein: CASSPPGSNYGYTF.